This record covers a single T cell receptor beta chain. The data were taken from a study of HIV-infected children after antiretroviral therapy interruption. Study in general: Weeks 0, 48 and 150 were sampled under continuous treatment.

There are 14 residues in the CDR3. The V gene's germline CDR1 is MDHEN and CDR2 SYDVKM. V was clipped by 9 bases and J by 2 bases; unmatched bases: 7. Unique molecular identifiers were included in an RNA-based 3' RACE TCR library. TCRdb passed the 3' RACE reads through MiXCR, listing each CDR3 protein once. The data show some 90,000 distinct CDR3 sequences, under 8% seen once. Regarding treatment: PENTA 11 planned treatment interruption arm or continuous ART arm. This chain connects TRBV28 to TRBJ2-4, with 7 bases identical to TRBD1. Material: CD45RA+ CD4+ T cells from PBMCs, pooled from several time points, obtained from a donor given antiretroviral therapy, either interrupted or continuous. Subset noted: naive CD4+ CD45RA+ CD45RO- T cells. This clonotype was obtained from a pool of human donors with HIV. Here the CDR3 DNA reads TGTGCCAGTCGCAAACAGGGGTCCAAAAACATTCAGTACTTC. Amino acid sequence: CASRKQGSKNIQYF.